Shown below are 7 T cell receptor beta chains from a single sample sequenced in a study of blood T cell repertoires in COVID-19. Generated by immunoSEQ multiplex PCR, the TCRdb table keeps only in-frame clones and is missing some. The repertoire consists of some 270,000 clones, with 80% to 90% occurring once and the leading ten covering 3.5% to 4.5%. Sequenced material: PBMCs or T cells enriched from blood (not recorded which). These receptors came from a woman aged 25 to 39 who had recovered from COVID-19.

This chain connects TRBV11-2 to TRBJ1-5; no firm D call. Germline CDR1 SGHAT, CDR2 FQNNGV. V lost 2 bases, J lost 3 bases, and 5 bases lay in between. CDR3 length: 13 amino acids. The CDR3 DNA reads TGTGCCAGCAGCTTACAATCCAATCAGCCCCAGCATTTT. Its protein product is CASSLQSNQPQHF.

The chain has TRBV6-5 and TRBJ1-2; D is unclear. The CDR3 contains 15 residues. Germline V gene data show CDR1 as MNHEY and CDR2 as SVGAGI. V lost 2 bases and J 4 bases, leaving 14 bases between the germline ends. The CDR3 loop is CASSYEGGSVYGYTF. In nucleotides, the CDR3 is TGTGCCAGCAGTTACGAGGGAGGGAGTGTCTATGGCTACACCTTC.

The chain links TRBV5-6 to TRBJ2-1; 15 bases agree with TRBD2. V trimming: 4 bases; J trimming: 4 bases; junction bases outside the gene matches: 12. The CDR3 is made up of 19 amino acids. Per germline, CDR1 SGHDT and CDR2 YYEEEE. CDR3 nucleotides: TGTGCCAGCAGCACCGGGACTAGCGGGAGGACGTACCGGTACAATGAGCAGTTCTTC. Its protein is CASSTGTSGRTYRYNEQFF.

The V and J genes are TRBV19 and TRBJ2-7, with 9 bases matching TRBD2. V trimming: 3 bases; J trimming: 3 bases; junction bases outside the gene matches: 9. This CDR3 is 16 amino acids long. The germline CDR1 and CDR2 sequences are LNHDA and SQIVND (reference sequence). This CDR3 is CASSIGQAGGFYEQYF. The CDR3 nucleotides read TGTGCCAGTAGTATCGGCCAAGCGGGAGGTTTCTACGAGCAGTACTTC.

The chain carries TRBV5-6 and TRBJ2-1; D is possibly TRBD1 (5 bases). The V gene's germline CDR1 is SGHDT and CDR2 YYEEEE. The CDR3 loop spans 16 amino acids. V dropped 0 bases and J dropped 0 bases, with 10 bases sitting between them. The CDR3 coding sequence is TGTGCCAGCAGCTTGGACAGGATGAGCTCCTACAATGAGCAGTTCTTC. Its translation: CASSLDRMSSYNEQFF.

The V gene is TRBV7-2, the J gene TRBJ1-4; 7 bases are shared with TRBD1. This CDR3 contains 15 residues. Trimming took 3 bases from V and 6 from J; bases not matched to a gene: 7. Germline CDR1 and CDR2: SGHTA and FQGNSA. CDR3 in amino acids: CASSLRGTADEKLFF. In DNA form, the CDR3 reads TGTGCCAGCAGCTTGCGTGGGACAGCAGATGAAAAACTGTTTTTT.

The chain uses TRBV5-1 and TRBJ1-1, with 9 bases fitting TRBD1. This CDR3 comprises 15 residues. Germline lookup yields CDR1 SGHRS and CDR2 YFSETQ. Trimming cost V 3 bases and J 1 base; bases outside gene matches: 4. Written as DNA, the CDR3 is TGCGCCAGCAGCTCCAGGGGACAGGGGAACACTGAAGCTTTCTTT. This sequence encodes CASSSRGQGNTEAFF.